This T cell receptor (beta chain) was captured in a study of shared clonotypes between healthy human individuals. Some clones are missing from TCRdb's copy, which holds only in-frame ones; the method was immunoSEQ multiplex PCR. The sample includes nearly 2 million clones, roughly 95% of them seen just once. CD8 cells classed as naive were CD45RO-negative and positively selected for CCR7, excluding terminally differentiated effector memory CD45RA+ cells. This CDR3 contains 13 residues. Germline V gene sequence: CDR1 MNHEY, CDR2 SVGAGI. V was pared by 5 bases and J by 0 bases, with 5 bases between. Sequencing was done on a sample of naive CD8+ T cells sorted from blood. The receptor's source is a man in his late teens or twenties in good health. The chain carries TRBV6-5 and TRBJ2-1; D uncertain. The CDR3 loop reads CASSAISYNEQFF. The CDR3, as DNA: TGTGCCAGCAGTGCCATCTCCTACAATGAGCAGTTCTTC.